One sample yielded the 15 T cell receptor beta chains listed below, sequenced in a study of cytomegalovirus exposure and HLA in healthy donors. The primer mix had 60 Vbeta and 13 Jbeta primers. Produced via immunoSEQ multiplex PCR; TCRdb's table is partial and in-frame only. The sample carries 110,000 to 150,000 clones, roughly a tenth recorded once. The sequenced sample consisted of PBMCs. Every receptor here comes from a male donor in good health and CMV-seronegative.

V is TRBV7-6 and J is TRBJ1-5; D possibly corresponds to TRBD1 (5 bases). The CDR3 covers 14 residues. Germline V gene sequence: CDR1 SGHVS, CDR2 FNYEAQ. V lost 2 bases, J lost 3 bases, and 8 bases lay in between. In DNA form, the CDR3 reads TGTGCCAGCAGCTTACGACAGTTCAATCAGCCCCAGCATTTT. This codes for CASSLRQFNQPQHF. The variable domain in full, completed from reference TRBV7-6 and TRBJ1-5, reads GAGVSQSPRYKVTKRGQDVALRCDPISGHVSLYWYRQALGQGPEFLTYFNYEAQQDKSGLPNDRFSAERPEGSISTLTIQRTEQRDSAMYRCASSLRQFNQPQHFGDGTRLSIL.

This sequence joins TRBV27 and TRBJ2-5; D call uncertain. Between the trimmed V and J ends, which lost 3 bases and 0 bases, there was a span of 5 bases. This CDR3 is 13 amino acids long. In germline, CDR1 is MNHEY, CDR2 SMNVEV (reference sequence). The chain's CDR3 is CASSFLYQETQYF. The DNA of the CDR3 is TGTGCCAGCAGTTTTCTATACCAAGAGACCCAGTACTTC.

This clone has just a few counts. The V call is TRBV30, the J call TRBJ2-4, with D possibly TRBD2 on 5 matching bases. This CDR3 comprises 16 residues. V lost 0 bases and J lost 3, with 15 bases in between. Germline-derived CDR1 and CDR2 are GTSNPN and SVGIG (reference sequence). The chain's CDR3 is CAWSVLPGSDKNIQYF. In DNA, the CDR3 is TGTGCCTGGAGTGTACTACCGGGGTCAGACAAAAACATTCAGTACTTC.

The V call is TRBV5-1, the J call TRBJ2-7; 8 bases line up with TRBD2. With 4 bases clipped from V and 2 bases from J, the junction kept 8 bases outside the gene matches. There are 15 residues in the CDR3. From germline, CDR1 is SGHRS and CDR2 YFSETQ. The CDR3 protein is CASSPLSGGAYEQYF. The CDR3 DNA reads TGCGCCAGCAGCCCTTTATCGGGAGGGGCCTACGAGCAGTACTTC.

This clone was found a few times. The CDR3 coding sequence is TGTGCCAGTTCTAGTTTAAACTATGGCTACACCTTC. It is translated as CASSSLNYGYTF. The chain employs TRBV19 and TRBJ1-2, with D unresolved. The CDR3 is 12 amino acids. V was pared by 8 bases and J by 2 bases, with 9 bases between. Germline V gene lookup returns CDR1 LNHDA and CDR2 SQIVND (reference sequence).

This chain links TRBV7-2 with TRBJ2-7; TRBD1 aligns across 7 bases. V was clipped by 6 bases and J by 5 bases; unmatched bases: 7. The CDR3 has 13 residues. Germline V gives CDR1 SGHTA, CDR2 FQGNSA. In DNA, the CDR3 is TGTGCCAGCAGGGCGACAGGGAGCCACGAGCAGTACTTC. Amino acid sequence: CASRATGSHEQYF. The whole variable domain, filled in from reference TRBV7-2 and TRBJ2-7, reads GAGVSQSPSNKVTEKGKDVELRCDPISGHTALYWYRQSLGQGLEFLIYFQGNSAPDKSGLPSDRFSAERTGGSVSTLTIQRTQQEDSAVYLCASRATGSHEQYFGPGTRLTVT.

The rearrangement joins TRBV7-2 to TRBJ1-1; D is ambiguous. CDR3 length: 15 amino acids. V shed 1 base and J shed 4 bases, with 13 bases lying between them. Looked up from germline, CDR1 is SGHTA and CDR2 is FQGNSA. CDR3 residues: CASSLGYARVTEAFF. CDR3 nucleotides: TGTGCCAGCAGCTTAGGATATGCGAGGGTCACTGAAGCTTTCTTT.

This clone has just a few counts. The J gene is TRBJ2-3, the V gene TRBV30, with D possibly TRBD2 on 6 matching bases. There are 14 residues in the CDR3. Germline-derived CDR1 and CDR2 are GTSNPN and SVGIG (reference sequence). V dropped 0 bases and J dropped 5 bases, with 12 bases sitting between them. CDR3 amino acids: CAWSVGVEGDTQYF. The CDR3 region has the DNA TGTGCCTGGAGTGTAGGGGTGGAGGGAGATACGCAGTATTTT. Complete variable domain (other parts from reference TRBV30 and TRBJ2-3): SQTIHQWPATLVQPVGSPLSLECTVEGTSNPNLYWYRQAAGRGLQLLFYSVGIGQISSEVPQNLSASRPQDRQFILSSKKLLLSDSGFYLCAWSVGVEGDTQYFGPGTRLTVL.

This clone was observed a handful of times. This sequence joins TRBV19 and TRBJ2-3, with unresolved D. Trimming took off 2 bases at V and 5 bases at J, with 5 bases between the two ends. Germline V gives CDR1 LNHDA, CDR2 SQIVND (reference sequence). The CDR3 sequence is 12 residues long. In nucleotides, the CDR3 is TGTGCCAGTAGTATACGAGGAGATACGCAGTATTTT. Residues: CASSIRGDTQYF. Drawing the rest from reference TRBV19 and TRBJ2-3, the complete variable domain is DGGITQSPKYLFRKEGQNVTLSCEQNLNHDAMYWYRQDPGQGLRLIYYSQIVNDFQKGDIAEGYSVSREKKESFPLTVTSAQKNPTAFYLCASSIRGDTQYFGPGTRLTVL.

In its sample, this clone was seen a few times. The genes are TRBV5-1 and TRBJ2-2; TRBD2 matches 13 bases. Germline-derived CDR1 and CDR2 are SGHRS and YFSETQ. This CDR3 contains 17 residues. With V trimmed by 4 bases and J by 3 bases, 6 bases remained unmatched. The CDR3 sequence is CASSPTGLAGDTGELFF. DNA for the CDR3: TGCGCCAGCAGCCCGACCGGACTAGCGGGAGACACCGGGGAGCTGTTTTTT.

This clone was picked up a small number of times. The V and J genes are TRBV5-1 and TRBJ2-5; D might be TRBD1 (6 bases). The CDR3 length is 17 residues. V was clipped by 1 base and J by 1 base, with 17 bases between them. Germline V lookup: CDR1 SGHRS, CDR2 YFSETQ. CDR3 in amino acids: CASSLSGHREIQETQYF. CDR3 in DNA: TGCGCCAGCAGCTTGTCCGGCCACAGGGAAATCCAAGAGACCCAGTACTTC.

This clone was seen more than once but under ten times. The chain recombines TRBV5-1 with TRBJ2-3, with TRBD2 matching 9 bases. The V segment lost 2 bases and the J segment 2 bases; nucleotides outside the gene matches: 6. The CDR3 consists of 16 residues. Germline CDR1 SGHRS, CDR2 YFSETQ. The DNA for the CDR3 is TGCGCCAGCAGCTTCGGGCGGGGGGGCCCCACAGATACGCAGTATTTT. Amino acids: CASSFGRGGPTDTQYF.

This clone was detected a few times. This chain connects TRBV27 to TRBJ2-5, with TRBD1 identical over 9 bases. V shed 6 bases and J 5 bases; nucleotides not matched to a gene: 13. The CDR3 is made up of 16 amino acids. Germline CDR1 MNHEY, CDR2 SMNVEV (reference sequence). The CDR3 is CASSSSGTGFFETQYF. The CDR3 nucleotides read TGTGCCAGCAGCTCCTCCGGGACAGGGTTTTTCGAGACCCAGTACTTC.

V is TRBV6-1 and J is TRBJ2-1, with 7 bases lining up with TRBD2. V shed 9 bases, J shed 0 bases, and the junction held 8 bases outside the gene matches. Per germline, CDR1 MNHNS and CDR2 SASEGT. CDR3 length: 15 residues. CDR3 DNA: TGTGCCAGTCGGGACTATCCTAGCTCCTACAATGAGCAGTTCTTC. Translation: CASRDYPSSYNEQFF.

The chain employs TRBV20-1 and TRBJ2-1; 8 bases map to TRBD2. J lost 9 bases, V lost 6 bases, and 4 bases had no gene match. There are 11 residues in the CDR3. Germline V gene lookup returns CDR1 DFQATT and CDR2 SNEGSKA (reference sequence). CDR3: CSARLAIEQFF. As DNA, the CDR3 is TGCAGTGCCAGACTAGCGATTGAGCAGTTCTTC.